Shown below are 21 T cell receptor delta chains from a single sample sequenced in a study of Vδ1+ human thymocytes. Regarding the study as a whole: Highly polyclonal TRG and TRD repertoires with Gaussian CDR3 length distributions appeared in thymus.

The antigens these receptors bind are not known. The template was reverse-transcribed extracted RNA. Multiplex PCR used pooled V-gene forward primers and a constant-region reverse primer to amplify CDR3s. TCRdb re-processed the multiplex PCR reads via CATT. Of 70,000 or so delta-chain clones in the sample, more than 30% are singletons; the top ten hold about 0.26%. Specimen: Vdelta1+ gamma-delta thymocytes from the thymus. Subset here: FACS-sorted CD3+ TCRalphabeta- TCRVdelta1+ TCRVdelta2- thymocytes. These TCRs come from a boy younger than two who had congenital heart surgery.

This clone came up a few times. The chain carries TRDV1 and TRDJ1; D might be TRDD2 (5 bases). The V and J ends lost 4 bases and 3 bases respectively, with 21 bases between them. Germline values: CDR1 TSWWSYY, CDR2 QGS. The CDR3 loop spans 17 amino acids. CDR3 in amino acids: CALGVGAFLRGPDKLIF. Written as DNA, the CDR3 is TGTGCTCTTGGGGTAGGGGCCTTCTTAAGGGGTCCCGATAAACTCATCTTT.

Of note for this clone: This sequence may be a read error, since a much larger clone differs from it by one base. At the DNA level, this CDR3 is encoded by other sequences in the same sample as well. The rearrangement links TRDV1 to TRDJ1, with 9 bases that match TRDD3. Germline values: CDR1 TSWWSYY, CDR2 QGS. J lost 0 bases, V lost 3 bases, and 17 bases had no gene match. The CDR3 runs 20 residues. DNA of the CDR3: TGTGCTCTTGGGGACCACCCCGGTGCCTGGGGGGATACATACACCGATAAACTCATCTTT. Its translation is CALGDHPGAWGDTYTDKLIF.

The chain uses TRDV1 and TRDJ1; 12 bases are a match to TRDD3. Germline CDR1 reads TSWWSYY; CDR2 reads QGS. V was pared by 3 bases and J by 4 bases, with 18 bases of the junction left unmatched. This CDR3 has 20 amino acids. This chain's CDR3 is CALGELHNPGGYALVDKLIF. Here the CDR3 DNA reads TGTGCTCTTGGGGAGCTACATAATCCTGGGGGATACGCGCTAGTCGATAAACTCATCTTT.

This clone was counted between two and nine times. The chain carries TRDV1 and TRDJ1, with 11 bases that match TRDD3. V lost 3 bases to trimming and J lost 4 bases; unmatched junction nucleotides: 10. Germline loops: CDR1 TSWWSYY, CDR2 QGS. The CDR3 is made up of 17 amino acids. The CDR3 is CALGDPAGGYLGDKLIF. CDR3 bases: TGTGCTCTTGGGGACCCCGCTGGGGGATACTTAGGCGATAAACTCATCTTT.

The J gene is TRDJ1, the V gene TRDV1, with 13 bases that match TRDD3. There are 23 residues in the CDR3. The V and J ends lost 6 bases and 4 bases, in that order; junction bases with no gene match: 29. Per germline, CDR1 TSWWSYY and CDR2 QGS. The CDR3 region is CALGLETFPKSVLGDTRDDKLIF. CDR3 nucleotide sequence: TGTGCTCTTGGACTAGAGACCTTCCCCAAAAGCGTACTGGGGGATACGCGGGACGATAAACTCATCTTT.

There are a few counts of this clone. The V call is TRDV1, the J call TRDJ1; 10 bases map to TRDD3. The CDR3 spans 21 residues. CDR1 is TSWWSYY, CDR2 QGS, per germline. Germline trimming cut 2 bases from V and 4 bases from J; bases unmatched to any gene: 22. The CDR3 loop reads CALGEASTSGVVLGDHDKLIF. For the CDR3, the DNA is TGTGCTCTTGGGGAAGCTTCTACGTCAGGGGTAGTACTGGGGGATCACGATAAACTCATCTTT.

The V and J genes are TRDV1 and TRDJ1; 8 bases are shared with TRDD3. V shed 2 bases and J 2 bases; nucleotides not matched to a gene: 13. The CDR3 spans 18 residues. Germline V CDR1 and CDR2: TSWWSYY, QGS. For the CDR3, the DNA is TGTGCTCTTGGGGAATGCTCGCCTTACTGGGGGTTAACCGATAAACTCATCTTT. It specifies CALGECSPYWGLTDKLIF.

In this sample, this clone turned up a few times. The chain employs TRDV1 and TRDJ1; 7 nucleotides agree with TRDD2. The V and J ends lost 3 bases and 1 base, in that order; junction bases with no gene match: 23. The CDR3 contains 21 residues. Germline lookup yields CDR1 TSWWSYY and CDR2 QGS. CDR3 amino acids: CALGEIFLRGWGMRGTDKLIF. The CDR3 DNA is TGTGCTCTTGGGGAGATATTCCTACGTGGGTGGGGAATGAGGGGCACCGATAAACTCATCTTT.

This clone has only a few counts. The chain links TRDV1 to TRDJ1, with a weak D call TRDD3 (5 bases). V lost 2 bases and J lost 6, with 37 bases in between. Germline CDR1 TSWWSYY, CDR2 QGS. The CDR3 extends over 22 amino acids. CDR3 bases: TGTGCTCTTGGGGAAATCCCCCCGGGTTGGGGCAGAACAGTGATATATGGCTATAAACTCATCTTT. As protein: CALGEIPPGWGRTVIYGYKLIF.

V usage is TRDV1 and J usage is TRDJ1; 7 bases match TRDD3. V trimming: 7 bases; J trimming: 10 bases; junction bases outside the gene matches: 30. The CDR3 runs 19 residues. The germline V gene has CDR1 TSWWSYY and CDR2 QGS. In DNA, the CDR3 is TGTGCTCTTGCAAGTCTCTTTCCTTTGGGTAAATGGGGGAGATTAGCACTCATCTTT. Translating gives CALASLFPLGKWGRLALIF.

The V and J genes are TRDV1 and TRDJ1; D is perhaps TRDD3 (5 bases). V shed 0 bases and J shed 3 bases, with 20 bases lying between them. The CDR3 is 18 amino acids. CDR1 TSWWSYY and CDR2 QGS come from the germline V gene. The CDR3 bases are TGTGCTCTTGGGGAACTAAGGCGCCGGGATTCGGGGGCCGATAAACTCATCTTT. Its translation: CALGELRRRDSGADKLIF.

The chain links TRDV1 to TRDJ1; 9 bases map to TRDD3. Germline V gene sequence: CDR1 TSWWSYY, CDR2 QGS. This CDR3 comprises 18 residues. Trimming removed 1 base from V and 0 bases from J; junction bases left unmatched: 9. CDR3 DNA sequence: TGTGCTCTTGGGGAACACCTTCCTCCTGGGGGATACACCGATAAACTCATCTTT. This codes for CALGEHLPPGGYTDKLIF.

Only a few counts were recorded for this clone. V and J are TRDV1 and TRDJ1; the match to TRDD3 covers 8 bases. CDR3 size: 21 residues. Trimming cost V 2 bases and J 2 bases; bases outside gene matches: 22. Germline CDR1 reads TSWWSYY; CDR2 reads QGS. Here the CDR3 reads CALGESYSILGALPGTDKLIF. Written as DNA, the CDR3 is TGTGCTCTTGGGGAATCCTACTCTATACTGGGGGCACTGCCGGGAACCGATAAACTCATCTTT.

For this clone: A much bigger clone sits one base away, suggesting this may be a read error. Other DNA sequences in the sample encode the same CDR3. This rearrangement joins TRDV2 to TRDJ1; D is perhaps TRDD3 (6 bases). CDR1 GEAIGNYY and CDR2 EKD come from the germline V gene. CDR3 length: 15 amino acids. V was shortened by 0 bases and J by 1 base, with 11 bases between the two germline ends. The CDR3 sequence is CACDTLYWATDKLIF. In DNA form, the CDR3 reads TGTGCCTGTGACACCCTATACTGGGCCACCGATAAACTCATCTTT.

Only a few counts were recorded for this clone. This chain uses TRDV1 with TRDJ1; possible D gene TRDD3, 6 bases. Trimming removed 2 bases from V and 3 bases from J, with 19 bases in between. This CDR3 spans 17 amino acids. The germline CDR1 and CDR2 sequences are TSWWSYY and QGS. The CDR3 loop reads CALGEGSLGVPSDKLIF. The CDR3 coding sequence is TGTGCTCTTGGGGAAGGTAGTTTGGGGGTCCCGTCCGATAAACTCATCTTT.

Points on this clone: The sample holds other DNA sequences that translate to the same CDR3. This chain joins TRDV1 and TRDJ1; either TRDD2 or TRDD3 may supply D (6 bases each). The CDR3 has 22 residues. V was clipped by 3 bases and J by 0 bases, with 32 bases between them. CDR1 and CDR2 from the germline V gene are TSWWSYY and QGS. The CDR3 DNA is TGTGCTCTTGGGGATCACTACAGGGGTCCTACTCCGTACTGGGCAAACACCGATAAACTCATCTTT. Encoded protein: CALGDHYRGPTPYWANTDKLIF.

The chain is built from TRDV1 and TRDJ1, with TRDD3 matching over 8 bases. This CDR3 region has 21 residues. Germline V lookup: CDR1 TSWWSYY, CDR2 QGS. V lost 0 bases and J lost 0; bases outside the gene matches: 18. Here the CDR3 DNA reads TGTGCTCTTGGGGAACTCAGGACCTTTTACTGGGGGGCCCAGTACACCGATAAACTCATCTTT. Its protein product is CALGELRTFYWGAQYTDKLIF.

Notes on this clone: Relative to the germline gene, one junction end is altered; a read error may explain this. Other DNA sequences in this sample translate to the same CDR3. The V gene is TRDV1, the J gene TRDJ1, with D tentatively TRDD3 (5 bases). This CDR3 comprises 16 residues. Germline CDR1 and CDR2: TSWWSYY and QGS. CDR3 nucleotide sequence: TGCGCTCTTGGGGAAGGTACGGATAAAGTCACCGATAAACTCATCTTT. Its protein product is CALGEGTDKVTDKLIF.

This chain uses TRDV1 with TRDJ1; 7 nucleotides match TRDD3. The CDR3 has 17 amino acids. Trimming took 1 base from V and 0 from J; bases not matched to a gene: 8. Germline V lookup: CDR1 TSWWSYY, CDR2 QGS. CDR3: CALGERLLGVYTDKLIF. CDR3 DNA: TGTGCTCTTGGGGAACGGCTGCTGGGGGTGTACACCGATAAACTCATCTTT.

V usage is TRDV1 and J usage is TRDJ1; 12 positions match TRDD3. Germline V CDR1 and CDR2: TSWWSYY, QGS. This CDR3 has 24 amino acids. V gave up 3 bases and J gave up 1 base; unmatched junction bases: 27. CDR3 bases: TGTGCTCTTGGGGACGCTTCCTTCGATACTGGGGGATACCGCCAGGAAGGTCGCACCGATAAACTCATCTTT. Translated: CALGDASFDTGGYRQEGRTDKLIF.

This chain joins TRDV1 and TRDJ1; 8 nucleotides match TRDD2. Germline trimming cut 2 bases from V and 0 bases from J; bases unmatched to any gene: 26. CDR3 length: 23 residues. The germline gives CDR1 TSWWSYY, CDR2 QGS. The CDR3 region is CALGEILPTDVYWVPLYTDKLIF. CDR3 nucleotides: TGTGCTCTTGGGGAAATACTTCCTACTGACGTGTACTGGGTCCCTTTGTACACCGATAAACTCATCTTT.